What follows describes a single T cell receptor beta chain. The assay was immunoSEQ multiplex PCR, and TCRdb's table has in-frame clones only and misses some. The sample records some 200,000 clones, about 86% being singletons. The data are from a study of blood T cell repertoires in COVID-19. Overall study context: Acute and convalescent COVID-19 specimens originated in the United States, Italy and Spain. From T cells, B-cell-depleted T cells, or PBMCs came the material, which was cDNA or gDNA.

Participants were aged about 18 to 89 years from around 26 US areas. Participant-given clinical history determined each cohort assignment. The germline gives CDR1 SGDLS, CDR2 YYNGEE. Losses at the gene ends were 3 bases for V and 4 bases for J; bases not matched to a gene: 10. This CDR3 region has 18 residues. Material for sequencing was PBMCs or T cells enriched from blood (not recorded which). This clonotype was sampled from a woman aged 40-49 years with acute COVID-19. The V call is TRBV9, the J call TRBJ2-5; 15 bases line up with TRBD2. The CDR3 loop reads CASSAGLAGGPEGETQYF. In nucleotides, the CDR3 is TGTGCCAGCAGCGCCGGACTAGCGGGGGGGCCTGAAGGAGAGACCCAGTACTTC. Drawing the rest from reference TRBV9 and TRBJ2-5, the complete variable domain is DSGVTQTPKHLITATGQRVTLRCSPRSGDLSVYWYQQSLDQGLQFLIQYYNGEERAKGNILERFSAQQFPDLHSELNLSSLELGDSALYFCASSAGLAGGPEGETQYFGPGTRLLVL.